This T cell receptor (beta chain) appears in the sequencing data of a study of blood T cell repertoires in COVID-19. Study overall: Sites across the United States, Italy and Spain contributed samples from acute and convalescent COVID-19. PBMCs, B-cell-depleted T cells, or T cells were the source of the cDNA or gDNA that made up the material.

This CDR3 contains 14 residues. Germline V gives CDR1 SNHLY, CDR2 FYNNEI. The V end was cut by 5 bases, the J end by 4 bases, with 14 bases between. While infection was still active, Seattle patients were enrolled and then followed longitudinally. There are many counts of this clone. Profiled with immunoSEQ multiplex PCR; TCRdb holds only in-frame clones, not every one. The top ten hold 10% to 12% of the sample, which has 100,000 to 150,000 clones, approximately 86% seen once. Sequenced material: peripheral blood. The chain uses TRBV2 and TRBJ1-2; tentatively, D is TRBD1 (5 bases). The sequence came from a woman aged 70-85 years with COVID-19, enrolled during active disease. The CDR3 nucleotides read TGTGCCAGCAGTAACCTTTCCGGGGGCTATGGCTACACCTTC. Its protein product is CASSNLSGGYGYTF. Filled out from reference TRBV2 and TRBJ1-2, the complete variable domain reads EPEVTQTPSHQVTQMGQEVILRCVPISNHLYFYWYRQILGQKVEFLVSFYNNEISEKSEIFDDQFSVERPDGSNFTLKIRSTKLEDSAMYFCASSNLSGGYGYTFGSGTRLTVV.